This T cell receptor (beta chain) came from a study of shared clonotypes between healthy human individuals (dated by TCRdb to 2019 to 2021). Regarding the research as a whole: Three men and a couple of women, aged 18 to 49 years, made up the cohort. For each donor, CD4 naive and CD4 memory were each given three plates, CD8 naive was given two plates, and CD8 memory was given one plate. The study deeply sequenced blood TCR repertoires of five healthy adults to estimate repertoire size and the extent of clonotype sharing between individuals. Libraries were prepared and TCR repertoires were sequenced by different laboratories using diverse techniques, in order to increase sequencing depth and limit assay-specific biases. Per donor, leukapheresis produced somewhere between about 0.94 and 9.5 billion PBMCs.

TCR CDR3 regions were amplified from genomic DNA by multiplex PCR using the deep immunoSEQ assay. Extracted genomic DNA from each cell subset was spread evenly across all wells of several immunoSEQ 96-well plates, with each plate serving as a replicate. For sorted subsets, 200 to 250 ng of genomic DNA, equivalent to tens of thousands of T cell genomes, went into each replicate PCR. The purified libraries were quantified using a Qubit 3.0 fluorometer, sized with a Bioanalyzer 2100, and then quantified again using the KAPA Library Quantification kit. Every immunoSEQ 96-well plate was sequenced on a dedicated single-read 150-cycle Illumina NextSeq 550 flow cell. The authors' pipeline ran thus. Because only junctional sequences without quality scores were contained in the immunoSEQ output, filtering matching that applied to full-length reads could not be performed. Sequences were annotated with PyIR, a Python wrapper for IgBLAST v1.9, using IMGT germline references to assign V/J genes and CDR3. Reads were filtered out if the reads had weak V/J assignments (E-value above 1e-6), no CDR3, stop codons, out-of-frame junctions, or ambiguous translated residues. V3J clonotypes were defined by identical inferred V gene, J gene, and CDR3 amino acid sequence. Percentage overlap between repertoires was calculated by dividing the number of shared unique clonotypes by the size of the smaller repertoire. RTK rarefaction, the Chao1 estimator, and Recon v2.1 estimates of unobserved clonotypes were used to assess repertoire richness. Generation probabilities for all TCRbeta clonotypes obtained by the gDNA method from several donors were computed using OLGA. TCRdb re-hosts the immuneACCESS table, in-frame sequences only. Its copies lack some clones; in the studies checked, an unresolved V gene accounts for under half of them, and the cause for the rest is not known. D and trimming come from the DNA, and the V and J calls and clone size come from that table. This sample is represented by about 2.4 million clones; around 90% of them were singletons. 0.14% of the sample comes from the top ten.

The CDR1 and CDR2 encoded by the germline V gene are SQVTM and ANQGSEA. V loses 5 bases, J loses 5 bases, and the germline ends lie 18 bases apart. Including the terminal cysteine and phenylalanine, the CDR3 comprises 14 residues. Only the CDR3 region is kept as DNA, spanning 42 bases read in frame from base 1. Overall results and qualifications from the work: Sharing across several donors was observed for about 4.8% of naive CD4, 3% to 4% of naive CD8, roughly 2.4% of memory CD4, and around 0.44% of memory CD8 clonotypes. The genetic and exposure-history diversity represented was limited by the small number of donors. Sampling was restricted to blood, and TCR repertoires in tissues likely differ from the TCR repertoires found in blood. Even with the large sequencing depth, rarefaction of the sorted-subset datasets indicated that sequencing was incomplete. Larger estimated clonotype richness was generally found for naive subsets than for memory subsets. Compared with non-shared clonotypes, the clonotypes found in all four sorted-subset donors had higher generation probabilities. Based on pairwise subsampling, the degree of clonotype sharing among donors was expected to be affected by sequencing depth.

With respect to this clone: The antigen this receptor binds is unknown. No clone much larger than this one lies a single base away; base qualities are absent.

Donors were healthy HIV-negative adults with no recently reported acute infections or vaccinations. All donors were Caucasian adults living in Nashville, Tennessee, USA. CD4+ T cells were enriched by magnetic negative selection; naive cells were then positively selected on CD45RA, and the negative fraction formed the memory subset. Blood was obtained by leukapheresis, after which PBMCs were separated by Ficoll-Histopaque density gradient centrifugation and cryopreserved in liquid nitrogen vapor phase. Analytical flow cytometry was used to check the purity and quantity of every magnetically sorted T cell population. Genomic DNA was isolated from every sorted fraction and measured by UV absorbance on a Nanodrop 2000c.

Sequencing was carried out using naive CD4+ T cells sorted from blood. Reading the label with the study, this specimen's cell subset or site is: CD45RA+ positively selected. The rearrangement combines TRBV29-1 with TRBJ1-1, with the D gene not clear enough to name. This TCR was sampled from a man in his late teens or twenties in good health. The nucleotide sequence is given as TGCAGCGTTCCGATGGGTGGGTTTGCGACTGAAGCTTTCTTT. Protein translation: CSVPMGGFATEAFF.